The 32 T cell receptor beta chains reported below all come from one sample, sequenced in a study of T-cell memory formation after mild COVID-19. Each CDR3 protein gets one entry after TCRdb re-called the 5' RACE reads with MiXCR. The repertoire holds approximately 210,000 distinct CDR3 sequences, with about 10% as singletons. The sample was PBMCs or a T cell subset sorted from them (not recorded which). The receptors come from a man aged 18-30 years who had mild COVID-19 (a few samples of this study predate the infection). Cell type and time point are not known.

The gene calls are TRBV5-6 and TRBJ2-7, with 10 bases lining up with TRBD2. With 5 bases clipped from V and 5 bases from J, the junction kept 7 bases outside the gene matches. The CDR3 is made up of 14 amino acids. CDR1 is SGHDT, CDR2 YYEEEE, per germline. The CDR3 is CASRHSGGWNEQYF. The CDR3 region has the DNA TGTGCCAGCAGACATAGCGGGGGGTGGAACGAGCAGTACTTC.

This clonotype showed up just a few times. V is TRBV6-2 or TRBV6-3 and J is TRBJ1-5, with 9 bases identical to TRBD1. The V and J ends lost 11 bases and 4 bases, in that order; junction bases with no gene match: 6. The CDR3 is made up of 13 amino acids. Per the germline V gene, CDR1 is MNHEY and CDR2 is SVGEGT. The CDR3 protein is CAAGDRVNQPQHF. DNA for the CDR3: TGTGCCGCCGGGGACAGGGTGAATCAGCCCCAGCATTTT.

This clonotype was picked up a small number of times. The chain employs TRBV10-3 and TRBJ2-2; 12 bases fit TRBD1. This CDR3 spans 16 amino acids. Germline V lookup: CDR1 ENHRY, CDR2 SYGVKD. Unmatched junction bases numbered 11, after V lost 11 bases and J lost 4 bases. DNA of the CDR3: TGTGCCGCGTCCGGGGGGGACAGGGGGCCCACCGGGGAGCTGTTTTTT. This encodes CAASGGDRGPTGELFF.

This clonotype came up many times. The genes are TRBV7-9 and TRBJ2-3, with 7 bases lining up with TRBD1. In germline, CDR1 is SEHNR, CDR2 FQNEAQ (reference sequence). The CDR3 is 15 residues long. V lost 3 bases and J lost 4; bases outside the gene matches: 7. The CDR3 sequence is CASSFTGTVADTQYF. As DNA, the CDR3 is TGTGCCAGCAGCTTCACCGGGACAGTTGCAGATACGCAGTATTTT.

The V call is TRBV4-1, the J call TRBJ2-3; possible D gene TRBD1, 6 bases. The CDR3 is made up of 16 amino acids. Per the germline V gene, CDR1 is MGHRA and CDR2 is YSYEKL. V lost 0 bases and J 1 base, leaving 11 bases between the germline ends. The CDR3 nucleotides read TGCGCCAGCAGCCAAGATATGGCAGGGGGCACAGATACGCAGTATTTT. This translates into CASSQDMAGGTDTQYF.

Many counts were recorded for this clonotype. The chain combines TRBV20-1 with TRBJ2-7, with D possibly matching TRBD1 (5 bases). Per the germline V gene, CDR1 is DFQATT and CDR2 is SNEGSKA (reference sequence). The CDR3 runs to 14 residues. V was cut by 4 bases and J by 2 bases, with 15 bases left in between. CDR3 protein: CSATSGAPAYEQYF. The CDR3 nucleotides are TGCAGTGCTACCTCTGGGGCCCCCGCCTACGAGCAGTACTTC.

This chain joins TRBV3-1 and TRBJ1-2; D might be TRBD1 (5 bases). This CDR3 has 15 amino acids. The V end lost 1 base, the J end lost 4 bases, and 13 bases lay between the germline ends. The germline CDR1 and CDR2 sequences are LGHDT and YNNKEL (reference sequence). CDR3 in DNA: TGTGCCAGCAGCCAAGGTGGGGGAGGAGTCTATGGCTACACCTTC. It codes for CASSQGGGGVYGYTF.

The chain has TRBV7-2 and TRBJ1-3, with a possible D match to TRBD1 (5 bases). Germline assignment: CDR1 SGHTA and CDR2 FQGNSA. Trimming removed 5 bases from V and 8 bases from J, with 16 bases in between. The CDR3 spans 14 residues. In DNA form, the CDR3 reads TGTGCCAGCAGCCGAAGGGGACTCCGGGACACCATATATTTT. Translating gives CASSRRGLRDTIYF.

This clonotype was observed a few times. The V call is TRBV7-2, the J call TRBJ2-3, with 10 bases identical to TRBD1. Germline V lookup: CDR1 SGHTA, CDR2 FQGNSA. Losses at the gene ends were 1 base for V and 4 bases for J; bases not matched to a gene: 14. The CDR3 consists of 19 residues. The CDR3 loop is CASSLDRVVWDRGPDTQYF. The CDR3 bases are TGTGCCAGCAGCTTAGATCGGGTGGTCTGGGACAGGGGCCCAGATACGCAGTATTTT. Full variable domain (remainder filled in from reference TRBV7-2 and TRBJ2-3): GAGVSQSPSNKVTEKGKDVELRCDPISGHTALYWYRQSLGQGLEFLIYFQGNSAPDKSGLPSDRFSAERTGGSVSTLTIQRTQQEDSAVYLCASSLDRVVWDRGPDTQYFGPGTRLTVL.

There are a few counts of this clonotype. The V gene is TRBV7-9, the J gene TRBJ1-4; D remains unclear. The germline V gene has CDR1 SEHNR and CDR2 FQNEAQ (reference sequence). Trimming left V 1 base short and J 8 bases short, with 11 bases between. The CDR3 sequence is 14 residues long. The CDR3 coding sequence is TGTGCCAGCAGCTTAGGGGAGGCAGGCGAAAAACTGTTTTTT. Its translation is CASSLGEAGEKLFF.

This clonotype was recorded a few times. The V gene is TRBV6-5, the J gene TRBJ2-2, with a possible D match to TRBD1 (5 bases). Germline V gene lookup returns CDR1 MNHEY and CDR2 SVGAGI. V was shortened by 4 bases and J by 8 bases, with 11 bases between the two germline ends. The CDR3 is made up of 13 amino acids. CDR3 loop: CASSWGPWGELFF. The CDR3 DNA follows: TGTGCCAGCAGTTGGGGCCCTTGGGGGGAGCTGTTTTTT.

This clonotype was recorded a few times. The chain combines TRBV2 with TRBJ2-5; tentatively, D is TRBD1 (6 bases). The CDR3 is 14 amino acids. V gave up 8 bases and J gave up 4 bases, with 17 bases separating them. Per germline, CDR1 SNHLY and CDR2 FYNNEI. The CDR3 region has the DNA TGTGCCAGCGGTAGGGGGTCCCGGGGAGAGACCCAGTACTTC. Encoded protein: CASGRGSRGETQYF.

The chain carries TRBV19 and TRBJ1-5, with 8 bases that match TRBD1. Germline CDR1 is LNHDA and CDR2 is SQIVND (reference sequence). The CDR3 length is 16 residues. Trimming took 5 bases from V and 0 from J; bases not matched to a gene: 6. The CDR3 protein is CASSGTGANSNQPQHF. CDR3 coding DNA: TGTGCCAGTAGTGGGACAGGAGCAAATAGCAATCAGCCCCAGCATTTT.

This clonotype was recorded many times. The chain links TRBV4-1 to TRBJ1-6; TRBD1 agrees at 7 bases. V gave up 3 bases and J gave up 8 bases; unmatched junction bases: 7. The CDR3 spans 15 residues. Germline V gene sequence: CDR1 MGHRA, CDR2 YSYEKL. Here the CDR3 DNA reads TGCGCCAGCAGCCACGAGGACAGGAGGGATTCACCCCTCCACTTT. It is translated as CASSHEDRRDSPLHF.

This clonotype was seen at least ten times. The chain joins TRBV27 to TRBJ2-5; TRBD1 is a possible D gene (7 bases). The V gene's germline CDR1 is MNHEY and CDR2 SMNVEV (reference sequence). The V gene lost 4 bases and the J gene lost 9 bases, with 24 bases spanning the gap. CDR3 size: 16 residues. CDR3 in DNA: TGTGCCAGCAGTTCTGCGGGACAGCCTTTGAGGGGGGCCCAGTACTTC. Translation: CASSSAGQPLRGAQYF.

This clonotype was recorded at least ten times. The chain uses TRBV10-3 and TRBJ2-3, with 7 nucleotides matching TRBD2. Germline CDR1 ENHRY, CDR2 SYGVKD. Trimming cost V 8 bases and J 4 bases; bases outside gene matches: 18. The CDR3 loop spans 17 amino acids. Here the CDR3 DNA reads TGTGCCATCGGGTCGCCTTTTATGCGGGGGACCCCAGATACGCAGTATTTT. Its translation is CAIGSPFMRGTPDTQYF.

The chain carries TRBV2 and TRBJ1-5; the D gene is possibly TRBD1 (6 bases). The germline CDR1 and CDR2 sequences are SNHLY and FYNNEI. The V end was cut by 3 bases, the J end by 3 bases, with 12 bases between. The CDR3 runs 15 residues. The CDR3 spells CASSDGGAANQPQHF. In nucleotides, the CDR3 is TGTGCCAGCAGTGATGGGGGGGCAGCCAATCAGCCCCAGCATTTT.

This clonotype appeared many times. CDR3 nucleotide sequence: TGTGCCAGCAGACCCGACAGTAATGAAAAACTGTTTTTT. It is translated as CASRPDSNEKLFF. V usage is TRBV12-3 or TRBV12-4 and J usage is TRBJ1-4; perhaps TRBD1 as D (5 bases). The CDR3 runs 13 residues. V gave up 6 bases and J gave up 4 bases, with 9 bases separating them.

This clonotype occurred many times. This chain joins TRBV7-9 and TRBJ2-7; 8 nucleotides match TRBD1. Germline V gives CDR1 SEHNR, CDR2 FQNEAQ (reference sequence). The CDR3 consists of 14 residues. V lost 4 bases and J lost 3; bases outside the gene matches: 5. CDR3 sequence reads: CASSSGGSVYEQYF. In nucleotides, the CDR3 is TGTGCCAGCAGCTCAGGGGGCTCGGTCTACGAGCAGTACTTC.

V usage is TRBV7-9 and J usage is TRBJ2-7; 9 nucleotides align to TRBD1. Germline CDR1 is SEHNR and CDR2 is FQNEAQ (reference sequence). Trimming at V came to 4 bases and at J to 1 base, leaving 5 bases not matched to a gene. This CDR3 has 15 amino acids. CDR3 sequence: CASSSYRGRSYEQYF. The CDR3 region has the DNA TGTGCCAGCAGCTCCTACAGGGGGCGGTCCTACGAGCAGTACTTC. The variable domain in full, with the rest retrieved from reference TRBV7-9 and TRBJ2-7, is DTGVSQNPRHKITKRGQNVTFRCDPISEHNRLYWYRQTLGQGPEFLTYFQNEAQLEKSRLLSDRFSAERPKGSFSTLEIQRTEQGDSAMYLCASSSYRGRSYEQYFGPGTRLTVT.

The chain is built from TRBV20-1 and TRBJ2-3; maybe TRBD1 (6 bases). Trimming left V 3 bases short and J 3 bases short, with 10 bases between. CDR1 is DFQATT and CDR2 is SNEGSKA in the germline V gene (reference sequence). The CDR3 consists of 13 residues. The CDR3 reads CSAREQGTDTQYF. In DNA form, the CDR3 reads TGCAGTGCTAGGGAACAGGGTACAGATACGCAGTATTTT.

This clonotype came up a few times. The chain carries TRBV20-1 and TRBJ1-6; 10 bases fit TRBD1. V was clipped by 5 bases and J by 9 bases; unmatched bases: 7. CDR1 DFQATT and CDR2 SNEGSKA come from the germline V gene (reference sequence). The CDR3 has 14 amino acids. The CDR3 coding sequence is TGCAGTGCTGCTACGGGACAGGGGACTTCACCCCTCCACTTT. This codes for CSAATGQGTSPLHF.

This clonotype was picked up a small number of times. Written as DNA, the CDR3 is TGTGCCAGCCGCCTGGACTTCACCGGGGAGCTGTTTTTT. Translated: CASRLDFTGELFF. The chain recombines TRBV7-2 with TRBJ2-2; D is perhaps TRBD2 (5 bases). CDR1 is SGHTA, CDR2 FQGNSA, per germline. The V end lost 8 bases, the J end lost 4 bases, and 11 bases lay between the germline ends. The CDR3 has 13 amino acids.

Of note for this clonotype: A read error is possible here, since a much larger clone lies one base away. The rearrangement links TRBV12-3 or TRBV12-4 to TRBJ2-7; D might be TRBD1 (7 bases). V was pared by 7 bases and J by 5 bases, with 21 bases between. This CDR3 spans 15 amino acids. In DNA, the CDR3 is TGTGCCAGCACTACCCCGGTACAGGGGAGGAACGAGCAGTACTTC. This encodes CASTTPVQGRNEQYF.

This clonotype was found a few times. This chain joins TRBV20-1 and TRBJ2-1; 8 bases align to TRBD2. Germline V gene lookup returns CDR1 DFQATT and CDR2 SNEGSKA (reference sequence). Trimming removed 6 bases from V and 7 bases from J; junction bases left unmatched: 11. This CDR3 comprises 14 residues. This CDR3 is CSAPERGRGNEQFF. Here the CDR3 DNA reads TGCAGTGCCCCTGAGCGGGGGAGAGGGAATGAGCAGTTCTTC.

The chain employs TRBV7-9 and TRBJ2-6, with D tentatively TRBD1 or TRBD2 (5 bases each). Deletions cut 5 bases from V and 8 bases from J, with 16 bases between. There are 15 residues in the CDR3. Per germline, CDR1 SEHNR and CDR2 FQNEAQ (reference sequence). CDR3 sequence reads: CASSARGWGTNVLTF. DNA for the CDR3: TGTGCCAGCAGCGCTAGGGGTTGGGGGACCAACGTCCTGACTTTC.

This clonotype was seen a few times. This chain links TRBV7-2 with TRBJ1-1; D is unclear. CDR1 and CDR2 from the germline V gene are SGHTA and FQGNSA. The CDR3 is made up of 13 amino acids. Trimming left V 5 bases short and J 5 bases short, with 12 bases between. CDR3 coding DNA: TGTGCCAGCAGCGCGGGTAGAAGGACTGAAGCTTTCTTT. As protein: CASSAGRRTEAFF.

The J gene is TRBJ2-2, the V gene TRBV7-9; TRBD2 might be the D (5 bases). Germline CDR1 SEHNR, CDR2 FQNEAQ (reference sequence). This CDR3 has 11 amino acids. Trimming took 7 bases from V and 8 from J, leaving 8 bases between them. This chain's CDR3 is CASTPGGELFF. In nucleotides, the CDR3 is TGTGCCAGCACCCCGGGAGGGGAGCTGTTTTTT.

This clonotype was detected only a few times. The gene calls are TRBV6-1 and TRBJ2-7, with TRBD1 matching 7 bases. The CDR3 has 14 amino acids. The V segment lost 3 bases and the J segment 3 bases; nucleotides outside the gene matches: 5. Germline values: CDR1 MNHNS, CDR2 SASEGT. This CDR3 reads CASSDPAGGYEQYV. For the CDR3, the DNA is TGTGCCAGCAGTGACCCGGCAGGGGGCTACGAGCAGTACGTC.

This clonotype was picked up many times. The CDR3 spells CASSLFGLIADTQYF. CDR3 DNA sequence: TGCGCCAGCAGCTTGTTCGGACTAATCGCAGATACGCAGTATTTT. The chain joins TRBV5-1 to TRBJ2-3, with D perhaps TRBD2 (6 bases). CDR1 is SGHRS, CDR2 YFSETQ, per germline. The ends were cut back, 1 base at V and 4 bases at J, with 13 bases in the middle. This CDR3 comprises 15 residues.

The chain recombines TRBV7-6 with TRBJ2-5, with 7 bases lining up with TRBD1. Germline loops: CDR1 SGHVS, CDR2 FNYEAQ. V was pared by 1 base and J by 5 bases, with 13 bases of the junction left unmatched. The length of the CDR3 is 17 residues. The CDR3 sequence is CASSLVPQGVVPETQYF. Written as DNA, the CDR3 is TGTGCCAGCAGCTTAGTTCCCCAGGGGGTAGTCCCCGAGACCCAGTACTTC. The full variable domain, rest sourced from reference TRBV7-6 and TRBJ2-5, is GAGVSQSPRYKVTKRGQDVALRCDPISGHVSLYWYRQALGQGPEFLTYFNYEAQQDKSGLPNDRFSAERPEGSISTLTIQRTEQRDSAMYRCASSLVPQGVVPETQYFGPGTRLLVL.

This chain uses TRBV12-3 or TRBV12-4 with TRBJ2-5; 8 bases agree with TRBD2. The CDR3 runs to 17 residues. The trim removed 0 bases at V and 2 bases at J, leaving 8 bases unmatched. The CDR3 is CASSLALSTSGQETQYF. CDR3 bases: TGTGCCAGCAGTTTAGCGCTCTCTACTAGCGGACAAGAGACCCAGTACTTC.